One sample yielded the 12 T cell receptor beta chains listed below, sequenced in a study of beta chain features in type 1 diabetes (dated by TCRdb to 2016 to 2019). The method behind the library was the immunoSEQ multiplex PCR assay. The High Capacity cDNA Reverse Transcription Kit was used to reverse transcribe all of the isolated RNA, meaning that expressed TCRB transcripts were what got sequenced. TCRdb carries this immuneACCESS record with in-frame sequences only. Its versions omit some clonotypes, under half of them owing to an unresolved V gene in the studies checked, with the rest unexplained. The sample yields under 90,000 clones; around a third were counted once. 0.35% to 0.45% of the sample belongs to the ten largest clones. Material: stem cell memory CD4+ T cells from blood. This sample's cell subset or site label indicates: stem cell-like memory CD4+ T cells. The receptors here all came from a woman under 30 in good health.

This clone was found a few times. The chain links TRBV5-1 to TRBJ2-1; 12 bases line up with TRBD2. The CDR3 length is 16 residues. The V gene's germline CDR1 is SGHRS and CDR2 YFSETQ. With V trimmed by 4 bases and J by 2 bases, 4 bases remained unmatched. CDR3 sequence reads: CASSVLAGGTYNEQFF. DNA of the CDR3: TGCGCCAGCAGCGTACTAGCGGGAGGTACCTACAATGAGCAGTTCTTC.

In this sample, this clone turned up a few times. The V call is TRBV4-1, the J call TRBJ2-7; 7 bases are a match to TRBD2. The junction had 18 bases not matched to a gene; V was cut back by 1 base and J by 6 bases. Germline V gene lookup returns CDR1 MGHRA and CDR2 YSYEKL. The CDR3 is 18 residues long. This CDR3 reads CASSQGFAMRSSGIEQYF. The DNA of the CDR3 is TGCGCCAGCAGCCAAGGATTCGCGATGCGCTCGAGCGGGATCGAGCAGTACTTC.

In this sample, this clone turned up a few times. CDR3 sequence: CASSLEAPLNEQFF. The CDR3 coding sequence is TGCGCCAGCAGCTTGGAAGCGCCTTTAAATGAGCAGTTCTTC. The chain carries TRBV5-1 and TRBJ2-1; D call uncertain. The V gene's germline CDR1 is SGHRS and CDR2 YFSETQ. The V gene lost 0 bases and the J gene lost 7 bases, with 11 bases spanning the gap. The CDR3 totals 14 residues.

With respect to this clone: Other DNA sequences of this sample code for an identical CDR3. The CDR3 loop reads CASSLDRYEQYF. CDR3 coding DNA: TGCGCCAGCAGCTTGGACAGATACGAGCAGTACTTC. The chain links TRBV5-1 to TRBJ2-7; D uncertain. Trimming removed 0 bases from V and 4 bases from J, with 5 bases in between. The CDR3 length is 12 residues. The germline gives CDR1 SGHRS, CDR2 YFSETQ. Complete variable domain (other parts from reference TRBV5-1 and TRBJ2-7): KAGVTQTPRYLIKTRGQQVTLSCSPISGHRSVSWYQQTPGQGLQFLFEYFSETQRNKGNFPGRFSGRQFSNSRSEMNVSTLELGDSALYLCASSLDRYEQYFGPGTRLTVT.

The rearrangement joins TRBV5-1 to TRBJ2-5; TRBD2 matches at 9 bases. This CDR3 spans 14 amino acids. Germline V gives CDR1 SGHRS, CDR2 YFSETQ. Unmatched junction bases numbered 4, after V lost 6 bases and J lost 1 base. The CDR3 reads CASKRLAVQETQYF. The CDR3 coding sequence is TGCGCCAGCAAGAGACTAGCGGTCCAAGAGACCCAGTACTTC.

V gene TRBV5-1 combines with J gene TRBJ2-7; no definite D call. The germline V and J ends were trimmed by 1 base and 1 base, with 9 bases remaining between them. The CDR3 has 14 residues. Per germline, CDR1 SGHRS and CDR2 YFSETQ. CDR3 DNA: TGCGCCAGCAGCTTGCAAGACAAGTCCTACGAGCAGTACTTC. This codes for CASSLQDKSYEQYF.

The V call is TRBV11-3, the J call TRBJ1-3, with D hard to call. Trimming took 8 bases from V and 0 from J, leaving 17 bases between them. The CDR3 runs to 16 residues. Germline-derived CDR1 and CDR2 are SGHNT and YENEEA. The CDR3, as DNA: TGTGCCAGCTCGATCCAGGTGACGAACTCTGGAAACACCATATATTTT. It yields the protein CASSIQVTNSGNTIYF.

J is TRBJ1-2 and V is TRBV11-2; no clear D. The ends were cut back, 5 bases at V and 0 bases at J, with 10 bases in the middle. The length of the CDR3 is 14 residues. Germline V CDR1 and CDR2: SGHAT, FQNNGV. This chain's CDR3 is CASSPGGPNYGYTF. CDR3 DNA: TGTGCCAGCAGCCCGGGAGGTCCTAACTATGGCTACACCTTC.

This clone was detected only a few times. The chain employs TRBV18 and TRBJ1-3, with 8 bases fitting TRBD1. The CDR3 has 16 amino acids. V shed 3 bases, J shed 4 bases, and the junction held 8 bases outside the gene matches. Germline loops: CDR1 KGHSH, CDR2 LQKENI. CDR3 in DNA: TGTGCCAGCTCACCGACCGGACAGGGCATGGGAAACACCATATATTTT. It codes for CASSPTGQGMGNTIYF.

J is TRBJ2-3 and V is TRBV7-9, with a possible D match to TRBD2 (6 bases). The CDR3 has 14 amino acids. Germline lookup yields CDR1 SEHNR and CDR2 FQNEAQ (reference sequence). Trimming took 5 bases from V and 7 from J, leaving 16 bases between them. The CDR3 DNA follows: TGTGCCAGCAGCAATAGCGGACCTGCATATACGCAGTATTTT. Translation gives CASSNSGPAYTQYF.

The DNA of the CDR3 is TGTGCCAGCAGTTTTGAGGGCGCGGGGACTGAAGCTTTCTTT. Residues: CASSFEGAGTEAFF. The chain couples TRBV9 to TRBJ1-1, with no clear D. The CDR3 has 14 residues. Trimming took 5 bases from V and 5 from J, leaving 16 bases between them. CDR1 is SGDLS and CDR2 is YYNGEE in the germline V gene.

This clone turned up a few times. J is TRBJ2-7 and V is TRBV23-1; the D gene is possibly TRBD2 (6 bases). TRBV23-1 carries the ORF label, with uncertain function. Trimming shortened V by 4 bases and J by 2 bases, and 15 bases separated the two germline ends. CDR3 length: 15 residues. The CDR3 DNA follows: TGCGCCAGCAGTCTGGGGGGTAGGATGGCCTACGAGCAGTACTTC. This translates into CASSLGGRMAYEQYF.